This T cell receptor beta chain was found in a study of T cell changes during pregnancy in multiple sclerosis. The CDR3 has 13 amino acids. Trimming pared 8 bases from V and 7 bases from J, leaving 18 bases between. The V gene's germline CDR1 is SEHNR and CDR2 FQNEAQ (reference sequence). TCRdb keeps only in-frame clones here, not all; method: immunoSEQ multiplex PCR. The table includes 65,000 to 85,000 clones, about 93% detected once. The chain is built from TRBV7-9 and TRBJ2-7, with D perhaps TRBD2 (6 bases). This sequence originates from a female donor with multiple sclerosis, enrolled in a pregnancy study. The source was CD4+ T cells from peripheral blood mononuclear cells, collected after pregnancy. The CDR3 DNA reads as TGTGCCAGCTCAGTGGAGGGGACTGGTGAGCAGTACTTC. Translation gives CASSVEGTGEQYF. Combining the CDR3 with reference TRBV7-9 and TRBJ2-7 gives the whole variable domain DTGVSQNPRHKITKRGQNVTFRCDPISEHNRLYWYRQTLGQGPEFLTYFQNEAQLEKSRLLSDRFSAERPKGSFSTLEIQRTEQGDSAMYLCASSVEGTGEQYFGPGTRLTVT.